These T cell receptor beta chains were read from a single sample in a study of blood T cell repertoires in COVID-19. The table came from immunoSEQ multiplex PCR; TCRdb's copy has only in-frame clones and leaves some out. The table records 130,000 to 150,000 clones, less than 90% of them present only once. Material: peripheral blood. The receptors shown here come from a human donor in a cohort sampled during active COVID-19. Each CDR3 is given with its conserved first and last residue. The D gene is left open where the match is weak. Only part of the rows carry a size: once, few, many, or a class if the clone is expanded.

cdr3_nt cdr3_aa clone_size d_call j_call v_call
TGTGCCAGTAGTTTGTCCGGTGGGGCAGGTGAAGCTTTCTTT CASSLSGGAGEAFF NA NA TRBJ1-1 TRBV19
TGCAGTGCTCCTCGGGAGGGCTACACCTTC CSAPREGYTF NA NA TRBJ1-2 TRBV20-1
TGCGCCAGCAGCCACGGACAGGGGTACGAGCAGTACTTC CASSHGQGYEQYF NA TRBD1 TRBJ2-7 TRBV4-1
TGTGCCAGCTCACTCAGGGCTTTTGGGGCCAACGTCCTGACTTTC CASSLRAFGANVLTF NA NA TRBJ2-6 TRBV18
TGTGCCAGCAGTCCCCGGGACAGCTCGGATCAGCCCCAGCATTTT CASSPRDSSDQPQHF once TRBD1 TRBJ1-5 TRBV27
TGTGCCAGTAGTATAGGGAGCGGAAAGGATGGCTACACCTTC CASSIGSGKDGYTF NA NA TRBJ1-2 TRBV19
TGTGCCAGCAGTCCACGGACAGGGTTATACGAGCAGTACTTC CASSPRTGLYEQYF NA TRBD1 TRBJ2-7 TRBV6-2/TRBV6-3
TGTGCCAGCAGTTTATCGGGTTCTGGAGGCGCTATTAATGAAAAACTGTTTTTT CASSLSGSGGAINEKLFF NA NA TRBJ1-4 TRBV27
TGTGCCATCAGACCGGGACAGGTGGGGGCCGGGGAGCTGTTTTTT CAIRPGQVGAGELFF NA TRBD1 TRBJ2-2 TRBV10-3
TGTGCCAGCAGCCCTGAGAGCTCCTATAATTCACCCCTCCACTTT CASSPESSYNSPLHF NA NA TRBJ1-6 TRBV3-1/TRBV3-2
TGTGCCAGCAGTTCGCCAACAGGGACAGCTAACTATGGCTACACCTTC CASSSPTGTANYGYTF NA TRBD1 TRBJ1-2 TRBV28
TGCGCCAGCAGCCAAGGATCCCGGGGGGTAGATAGAGAGACCCAGTACTTC CASSQGSRGVDRETQYF NA TRBD2 TRBJ2-5 TRBV4-1
TGTGCCAGCTCACCACTCGAGTTCACAGATACGCAGTATTTT CASSPLEFTDTQYF NA NA TRBJ2-3 TRBV18
TGTGCCAGCGATTACAGGGACCGGACTGAAGCTTTCTTT CASDYRDRTEAFF NA NA TRBJ1-1 TRBV6-5
TGTGCCAGCGACCGGGGGGGCTACGAGCAGTACTTC CASDRGGYEQYF NA TRBD2 TRBJ2-7 TRBV6-5
TGTGCCAGCTCACCGGATTCGCCAGGGGTCCTTTCACCCCTCCACTTT CASSPDSPGVLSPLHF few NA TRBJ1-6 TRBV18
TGTGCCAGCAGCCAGACAGGGGGCTATGGCTACACCTTC CASSQTGGYGYTF NA TRBD1 TRBJ1-2 TRBV3-1/TRBV3-2
TGCGCCAGCAGCCATCAAGCCGGGACAGGGACTAATGAGCAGTTCTTC CASSHQAGTGTNEQFF NA TRBD1 TRBJ2-1 TRBV5-1
TGTGCCAGCAGCCAAATATGGGGACAGTCCTACGAGCAGTACTTC CASSQIWGQSYEQYF NA TRBD1 TRBJ2-7 TRBV6-2/TRBV6-3
TGTGCCAGCAGCGCCACTGGACTAGCGGGGGGAGCCTACGAGCAGTACTTC CASSATGLAGGAYEQYF NA TRBD2 TRBJ2-7 TRBV9
TGTGCCAGCAGTGAAGTATTCGGGAGAACCACAGATACGCAGTATTTT CASSEVFGRTTDTQYF once NA TRBJ2-3 TRBV6-1
TGTGCCAGTAGGGCCAGGGACAGGGGGCTCTATGGCTACACCTTC CASRARDRGLYGYTF NA TRBD1 TRBJ1-2 TRBV19
TGTGCCGGGGGACGGACAGTCTACGAGCAGTACTTC CAGGRTVYEQYF NA NA TRBJ2-7 TRBV2
TGTGCCAGTAGTATGGGCGCTGGAAACACCATATATTTT CASSMGAGNTIYF NA NA TRBJ1-3 TRBV19
TGTGCCAGCAGTTCATCCCATTACGAGCAGTACTTC CASSSSHYEQYF once NA TRBJ2-7 TRBV6-2/TRBV6-3
TGTGCCAGCAGCCTCCCAGGGACCTACGAGCAGTACTTC CASSLPGTYEQYF NA NA TRBJ2-7 TRBV7-9